The 2 T cell receptor beta chains in this list originate from one sample, sequenced in a study of cytomegalovirus exposure and HLA in healthy donors. A multiplex PCR was run with 60 Vbeta primers and 13 Jbeta primers. Profiling relied on immunoSEQ multiplex PCR, and the TCRdb table lists in-frame clones only, not all of them. The sample consists of hundreds of thousands of clones, 85% to 90% of them appearing once. The sample taken for sequencing was PBMCs. The origin of the receptors is a young woman in good health and CMV-seronegative.

J is TRBJ2-1 and V is TRBV5-1; 8 bases line up with TRBD1. Trimming at V came to 1 base and at J to 4 bases, leaving 7 bases not matched to a gene. The CDR3 has 16 amino acids. The germline gives CDR1 SGHRS, CDR2 YFSETQ. CDR3 sequence reads: CASSLLLGTGYNEQFF. The CDR3 DNA sequence: TGCGCCAGCAGCTTGCTCCTTGGGACAGGTTACAATGAGCAGTTCTTC.

Turning to this clone: The junction and the germline gene differ at one end; a read error may be behind it. The J gene is TRBJ2-7, the V gene TRBV7-9; unclear D gene. Germline V gives CDR1 SEHNR, CDR2 FQNEAQ (reference sequence). The CDR3 sequence is 15 residues long. CDR3 sequence reads: CSSSLRSARVYEQYF. The CDR3 DNA follows: TGTTCCAGCAGTCTTAGATCGGCTAGAGTCTACGAGCAGTACTTC.